Listed here are 3 T cell receptor beta chains from one sample, sequenced in a study of regulatory T cells in long-lasting Graves disease. Relying on iRepertoire HTBI primers and Arm-PCR of CDR3 regions, the team built TCR beta libraries. TCRdb ran MiXCR on the multiplex PCR reads and lists one entry per CDR3 protein. This table has approximately 230,000 distinct CDR3 sequences, approximately 20% appearing once. The time point here: newly diagnosed GD, antithyroid drugs for less than 3 months. The TCR library used RNA extracted from PBMCs. The specimen comprised peripheral blood mononuclear cells (PBMCs), sampled at new diagnosis, from a patient treated with antithyroid drugs. These receptors all come from a female donor with Graves disease.

This clonotype was seen ten or more times. The chain couples TRBV11-2 to TRBJ1-1; D is unresolved. Trimming left V 5 bases short and J 7 bases short, with 11 bases between. Germline assignment: CDR1 SGHAT and CDR2 FQNNGV. The CDR3 loop spans 12 amino acids. The CDR3 coding sequence is TGTGCCAGCAGCCCGCTTTTGATTGAAGCTTTCTTT. Translation gives CASSPLLIEAFF.

This clonotype was detected many times. The rearrangement joins TRBV7-2 to TRBJ1-1; D not certain. This CDR3 contains 11 residues. Trimming took off 7 bases at V and 0 bases at J, with 3 bases between the two ends. From germline, CDR1 is SGHTA and CDR2 FQGNSA. This CDR3 is CASILNTEAFF. The CDR3 DNA reads as TGTGCCAGCATCCTGAACACTGAAGCTTTCTTT.

Notes on this clonotype: Sequence at one end of the junction differs from germline and may be a read error. This rearrangement joins TRBV7-2 to TRBJ2-7; 11 positions match TRBD2. The CDR3 extends over 16 amino acids. Germline CDR1 is SGHTA and CDR2 is FQGNSA. CDR3 DNA sequence: TGTGCCAGCAGCTTAGCTAGCGGGAGGGGAAACTACGGGCAGTACTTC. Its translation: CASSLASGRGNYGQYF.